A single T cell receptor beta chain is shown here with its context. What it binds is unknown. Total RNA, at approximately 3,800 ng, went into every TCR library. TCRalpha and TCRbeta cDNA went through two nested PCRs of approximately 16 and 10 cycles. TCRdb reworked the 5' RACE reads into one entry per CDR3 protein, no DNA. The listing records roughly 320,000 distinct CDR3 sequences. This specimen belongs to a study of monozygotic twins with inflammatory bowel disease. Study-wide results and caveats: Other individuals had fewer clonotypes in common with IBD patients than with healthy twins, especially with disease activity.

The CDR3 has 14 amino acids. Germline CDR1 and CDR2: SGDLS and YYNGEE. This TCR came from a human donor with ulcerative colitis or Crohn's disease, or a healthy co-twin of an affected twin (not recorded which). The sequenced sample was blood. This chain links TRBV9 with TRBJ2-3; TCRdb's assignment of TRBD1 cannot be checked, as there is no DNA. CDR3 loop: CASSGGRPKDTQYF. The entire variable domain, with the rest obtained from reference TRBV9 and TRBJ2-3, is as follows: DSGVTQTPKHLITATGQRVTLRCSPRSGDLSVYWYQQSLDQGLQFLIQYYNGEERAKGNILERFSAQQFPDLHSELNLSSLELGDSALYFCASSGGRPKDTQYFGPGTRLTVL.